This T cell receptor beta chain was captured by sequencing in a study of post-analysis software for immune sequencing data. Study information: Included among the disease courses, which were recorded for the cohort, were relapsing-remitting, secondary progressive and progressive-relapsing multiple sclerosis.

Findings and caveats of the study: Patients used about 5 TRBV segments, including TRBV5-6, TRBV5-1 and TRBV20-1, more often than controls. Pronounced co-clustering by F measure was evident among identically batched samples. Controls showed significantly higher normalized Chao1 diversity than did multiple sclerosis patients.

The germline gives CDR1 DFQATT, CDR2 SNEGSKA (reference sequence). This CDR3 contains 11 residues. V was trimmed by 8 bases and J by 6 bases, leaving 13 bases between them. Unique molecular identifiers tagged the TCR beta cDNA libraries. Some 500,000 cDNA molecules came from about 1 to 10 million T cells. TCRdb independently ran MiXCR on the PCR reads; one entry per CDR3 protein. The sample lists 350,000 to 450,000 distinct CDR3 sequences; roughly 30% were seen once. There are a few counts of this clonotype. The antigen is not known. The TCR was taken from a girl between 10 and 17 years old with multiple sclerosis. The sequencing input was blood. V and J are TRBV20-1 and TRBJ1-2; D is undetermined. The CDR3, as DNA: TGCAGTCGTAAGGATTTGGATGGCTACACCTTC. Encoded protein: CSRKDLDGYTF.